The TCR beta chain described here comes from a study of blood T cell repertoires in COVID-19. Study overall: Acute and convalescent COVID-19 specimens originated in the United States, Italy and Spain. Sample material is recorded as cDNA or gDNA derived from T cells, B-cell-depleted T cells, or PBMCs.

Authors' processing steps: Amplification of reference gene primers was used by the study to estimate nucleated cell counts. Assay used: immunoSEQ multiplex PCR; TCRdb lists only in-frame clones, some missing. The V and J calls and the clone size are those of that table, but D and trimming were determined from the DNA. The sample records approximately 150,000 clones, around nine tenths being singletons. The CDR3 length is 13 residues. Looked up from germline, CDR1 is MNHNS and CDR2 is SASEGT. V was shortened by 2 bases and J by 5 bases, with 6 bases between the two germline ends. Sequencing was done on a sample of peripheral blood. This receptor was taken from a man aged 60 to 75 with active or convalescent COVID-19. V is TRBV6-1 and J is TRBJ2-2; no definite D call. In DNA, the CDR3 is TGTGCCAGCAGTGAACAGGCTACCGGGGAGCTGTTTTTT. It yields the protein CASSEQATGELFF.